Sequencing of this T cell receptor beta chain was carried out in a study of T-cell reconstitution after alpha-beta-depleted transplantation in children. Study outcomes and limitations: In patients about two months after transplant, alpha-beta T cells reportedly arose from several hundred expanded graft clones. Surviving recipient T cells and thymic progenitors underlay high day-60 TCRbeta diversity in some patients. Newly produced T cells mostly accounted for T-cell counts and diversity one year post-transplant.

Preparing the TCRbeta library involved the use of unique molecular identifiers. TCRdb passed the PCR reads through MiXCR, listing each CDR3 protein once. The sample gives roughly 120,000 distinct CDR3 sequences, under 13% of which show up once; around 35% is in the top ten. This clonotype was counted between two and nine times. As yet, its antigen is unknown. The germline V gene encodes CDR1 SEHNR and CDR2 FQNEAQ (reference sequence). The CDR3 is 12 residues long. V lost 3 bases to trimming and J lost 8 bases, with 8 bases between them. The gene calls are TRBV7-9 and TRBJ1-3; D remains unclear. Specimen: PBMCs, collected before TCRalphabeta/CD19-depleted stem cell transplant. This sequence originates from a boy between 2 and 10 years old with acute lymphoblastic leukemia, due to receive a stem cell transplant. The CDR3 nucleotides are TGTGCCAGCAGCTTTAATGCGTACACCATATATTTT. It translates to CASSFNAYTIYF.